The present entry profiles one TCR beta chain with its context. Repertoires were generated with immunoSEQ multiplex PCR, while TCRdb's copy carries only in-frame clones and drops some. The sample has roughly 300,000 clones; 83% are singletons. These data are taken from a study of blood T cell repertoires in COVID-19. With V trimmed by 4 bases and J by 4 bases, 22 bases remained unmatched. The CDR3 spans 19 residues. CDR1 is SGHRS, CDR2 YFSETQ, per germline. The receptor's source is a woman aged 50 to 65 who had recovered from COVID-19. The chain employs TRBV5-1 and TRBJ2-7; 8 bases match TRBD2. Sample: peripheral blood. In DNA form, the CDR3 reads TGCGCCAGCAGCCCAGGTCGGACTAGCATCGTACCGCGGGGTTACGAGCAGTACTTC. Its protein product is CASSPGRTSIVPRGYEQYF.